What follows is one TCR beta chain and its context. Its antigen remains unknown. A much larger clone lies one base from this, so it may be a read error. The record originates from a study of blood T cells in healthy people across ages. The CDR3 length is 14 residues. Germline V CDR1 and CDR2: MGHRA, YSYEKL. Study findings and constraints: When one million T cells were used, diversity estimates were thought to be underestimates.

Using a J-beta primer mix together with a sample-barcoded 5' primer, a second PCR was run for roughly 6 to 11 cycles. TCRdb passed the 5' RACE reads through MiXCR, listing each CDR3 protein once. The sample carries approximately 780,000 distinct CDR3 sequences, roughly 25% recorded once. This same sample was also part of a study on T cells of mothers and their children. Per that study: Samples came from a few healthy Caucasian mothers and their six children.

The source material was blood. This TCR came from a boy between 10 and 17 years old in good health. V and J are TRBV4-1 and TRBJ2-5; 8 positions match TRBD1. This chain's CDR3 is CASSRYRGMETQCF. Written as DNA, the CDR3 is TGCGCCAGCAGCCGATACAGGGGGATGGAGACCCAGTGCTTC.